This T cell receptor beta chain was retrieved from a study of OX40 agonist ivuxolimab in advanced cancers. Study-level findings and limits: The 0.1-3.0 mg/kg partial responders had among the lowest clonal expansion.

Trimming stripped 7 bases from V and 0 bases from J, with 16 bases between. Germline CDR1 reads SNHLY; CDR2 reads FYNNEI. This CDR3 has 16 amino acids. TCRdb keeps only in-frame clones here, not all; method: immunoSEQ multiplex PCR. The table lists 60,000 to 70,000 clones, approximately 85% of them singletons, with roughly 0.4% in the top ten. A remark on this clone: Its antigen is not known.

Source: CD4+ or CD8+ T cells sorted from blood, taken in a trial of the OX40 agonist ivuxolimab. The TCR was taken from an adult with an advanced solid tumor such as melanoma, head and neck, liver or kidney cancer. The rearrangement uses TRBV2 and TRBJ1-3; possibly TRBD1 for D (6 bases). CDR3 protein: CASTPRGSHSGNTIYF. In DNA, the CDR3 is TGTGCCAGCACCCCCAGGGGCAGTCACTCTGGAAACACCATATATTTT.